This T cell receptor beta chain was recovered during a study of CD8 T cells in ankylosing spondylitis. Each CDR3 protein gets one entry after TCRdb re-called the 5' RACE reads with MiXCR. The sample holds 300,000 to 350,000 distinct CDR3 sequences, roughly 20% seen once. CDR3 length equals 18 residues. Trimming at V came to 0 bases and at J to 2 bases, leaving 11 bases not matched to a gene. Germline V gene sequence: CDR1 MNHEY, CDR2 SMNVEV (reference sequence). The sequenced sample was blood, either unsorted or a sorted T cell fraction (not recorded which). This TCR was sampled from a female donor with ankylosing spondylitis or in good health (not recorded which). The J gene is TRBJ2-3, the V gene TRBV27, with TRBD1 identical over 7 bases. In DNA form, the CDR3 reads TGTGCCAGCAGTTTATCGTTTCAGGGGGTTAGCTACACAGATACGCAGTATTTT. Protein sequence: CASSLSFQGVSYTDTQYF.